This TCR beta chain was documented in a study of blood T cell repertoires in COVID-19. Study summary: In each case, the material was cDNA or gDNA derived from T cells, B-cell-depleted T cells, or PBMCs.

Study processing details: Counts of nucleated cells, estimated from reference gene primer amplification, were obtained. Profiling relied on immunoSEQ multiplex PCR, and the TCRdb table lists in-frame clones only, not all of them. V and J calls and clone size are copied from that table; D and trimming were computed from the DNA. The sample shows over 90,000 clones, about nine tenths of them seen only once. V dropped 4 bases and J dropped 6; count of bases not matched to a gene: 9. The CDR3 is made up of 17 amino acids. The germline CDR1 and CDR2 sequences are MNHEY and SMNVEV (reference sequence). The V call is TRBV27, the J call TRBJ2-7; 16 positions agree with TRBD2. The sequenced material came from peripheral blood. The receptor was derived from a man in his fifties or sixties with acute or convalescent COVID-19. For the CDR3, the DNA is TGTGCCAGCAGTTCGGGACTAGCGGGAGGGCCTGTCCCCGAGCAGTACTTC. Its translation is CASSSGLAGGPVPEQYF.